This T cell receptor beta chain emerged from a study of shared clonotypes between healthy human individuals. TCRdb keeps only in-frame clones here, not all; method: immunoSEQ multiplex PCR. Of approximately 400,000 clones listed, around 96% were seen once; the top ten hold approximately 0.3%. Germline lookup yields CDR1 MDHEN and CDR2 SYDVKM. The CDR3 is 16 amino acids. With 7 bases clipped from V and 7 bases from J, the junction kept 10 bases outside the gene matches. The origin of this receptor is a man aged 30-40 years in good health. Sequencing was carried out using memory CD8+ T cells sorted from blood. Noted subset: CD45RO+ cells pooled with CCR7-negative TemRA cells. The V gene is TRBV28, the J gene TRBJ2-2; 12 bases line up with TRBD1. Here the CDR3 reads CASTPGGQGAIGELFF. For the CDR3, the DNA is TGTGCCAGCACCCCCGGGGGACAGGGGGCTATCGGGGAGCTGTTTTTT.